This T cell receptor (beta chain) originates from a study of blood T cell repertoires in COVID-19. The CDR3 contains 16 residues. Germline V gives CDR1 SGHDN, CDR2 FVKESK. V was clipped by 4 bases and J by 3 bases; unmatched bases: 7. In the source study's methods: Amplification of reference gene primers provided the estimated nucleated cell counts. TCRdb's copy holds only in-frame clones and misses some; the assay was immunoSEQ multiplex PCR. The DNA was the basis for D and trimming; V, J and clone size are from that table. The table includes about 64,000 clones, approximately 90% detected once. The genes are TRBV14 and TRBJ2-1, with 9 nucleotides matching TRBD2. Sequencing used peripheral blood. The clonotype comes from a woman at least 80 years old with active COVID-19. The CDR3 DNA sequence: TGTGCCAGCAGCCGGATTACTAGCGGGTTCTACAATGAGCAGTTCTTC. Translating gives CASSRITSGFYNEQFF.